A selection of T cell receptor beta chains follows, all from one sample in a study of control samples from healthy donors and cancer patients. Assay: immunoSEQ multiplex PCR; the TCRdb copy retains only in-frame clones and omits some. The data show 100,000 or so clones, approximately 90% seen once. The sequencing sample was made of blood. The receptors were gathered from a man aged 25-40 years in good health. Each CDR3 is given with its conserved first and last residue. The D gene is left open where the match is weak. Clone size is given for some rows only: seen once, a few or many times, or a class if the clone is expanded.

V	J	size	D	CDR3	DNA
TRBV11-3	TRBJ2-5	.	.	CASSPGGPGKETQYF	TGTGCCAGCAGCCCAGGGGGGCCAGGAAAAGAGACCCAGTACTTC
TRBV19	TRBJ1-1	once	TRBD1	CASSFNRGLGVTEAFF	TGTGCCAGTAGTTTCAACAGGGGGCTGGGCGTCACTGAAGCTTTCTTT
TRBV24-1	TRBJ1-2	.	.	CATSEDGDYGYTF	TGTGCCACCAGTGAAGACGGGGACTATGGCTACACCTTC
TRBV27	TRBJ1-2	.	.	CASSLGGYEGYTF	TGTGCCAGCAGTCTAGGGGGATACGAGGGCTACACCTTC
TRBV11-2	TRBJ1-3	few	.	CASRGPMESGNTIYF	TGTGCCAGCAGGGGACCCATGGAATCTGGAAACACCATATATTTT
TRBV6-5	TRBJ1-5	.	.	CASSPGYTQPQHF	TGTGCCAGCAGCCCAGGGTATACTCAGCCCCAGCATTTT
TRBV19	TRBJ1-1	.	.	CASSMGVGTEAFF	TGTGCCAGTAGTATGGGGGTCGGCACTGAAGCTTTCTTT
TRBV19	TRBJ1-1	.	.	CASTLGGAVNTEAFF	TGTGCCAGTACCCTTGGGGGGGCTGTGAACACTGAAGCTTTCTTT
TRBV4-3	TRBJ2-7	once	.	CASSQAPGREQYF	TGCGCCAGCAGCCAAGCGCCGGGGCGTGAGCAGTACTTC
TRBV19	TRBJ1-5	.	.	CASTFAGPSQPQHF	TGTGCCAGTACTTTCGCGGGGCCCTCGCAGCCCCAGCATTTT
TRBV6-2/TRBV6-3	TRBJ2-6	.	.	CASSRPGSGANVLTF	TGTGCCAGCAGCCGCCCAGGGTCGGGGGCCAACGTCCTGACTTTC
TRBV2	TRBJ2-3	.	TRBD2	CASSVTSGGTDTQYF	TGTGCCAGCAGTGTGACTAGCGGGGGCACAGATACGCAGTATTTT
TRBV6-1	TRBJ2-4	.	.	CASNDAGGLAKNIQYF	TGTGCCAGCAATGATGCCGGGGGATTAGCCAAAAACATTCAGTACTTC
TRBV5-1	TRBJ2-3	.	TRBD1	CASSWMTGVDTQYF	TGCGCCAGCAGCTGGATGACAGGGGTGGATACGCAGTATTTT
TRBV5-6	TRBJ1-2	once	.	CASSLPGQGNYGYTF	TGTGCCAGCAGCTTACCCGGGCAGGGGAACTATGGCTACACCTTC
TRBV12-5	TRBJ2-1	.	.	CASGLVLLAWDNEQFF	TGTGCTAGTGGTTTGGTATTATTAGCTTGGGACAATGAGCAGTTCTTC
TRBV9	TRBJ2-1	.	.	CASSPRQGGNNEQFF	TGTGCCAGCAGCCCACGACAGGGAGGGAACAATGAGCAGTTCTTC
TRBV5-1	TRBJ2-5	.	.	CASSLEARSLETQYF	TGCGCCAGCAGCTTGGAGGCCAGAAGTTTGGAGACCCAGTACTTC
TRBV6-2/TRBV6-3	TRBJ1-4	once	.	CASSYPGGKLFF	TGTGCCAGCAGTTACCCCGGTGGAAAACTGTTTTTT
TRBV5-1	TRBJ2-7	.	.	CASSLDQGFKQYF	TGCGCCAGCAGCTTGGATCAGGGTTTCAAGCAGTACTTC
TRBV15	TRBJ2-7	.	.	CATSRGGTVSSYEQYF	TGTGCCACCAGCAGGGGCGGGACCGTCTCCTCCTACGAGCAGTACTTC
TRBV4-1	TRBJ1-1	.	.	CASSASTVSYTEAFF	TGCGCCAGCAGCGCCTCGACAGTTTCTTACACTGAAGCTTTCTTT
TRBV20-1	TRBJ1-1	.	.	CSASLGNRNTEAFF	TGCAGTGCTAGTTTGGGGAACAGGAACACTGAAGCTTTCTTT
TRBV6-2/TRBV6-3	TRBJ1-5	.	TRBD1	CASSGLRGVTGGRPQHF	TGTGCCAGCAGTGGGCTCCGAGGGGTGACAGGGGGTCGGCCCCAGCATTTT
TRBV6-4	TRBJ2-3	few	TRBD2	CASSGTSGTPDTQYF	TGTGCCAGCAGTGGGACTAGCGGGACCCCAGATACGCAGTATTTT
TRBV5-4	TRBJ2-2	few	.	CASSPGRGNVAGELFF	TGTGCCAGCAGCCCAGGACGGGGCAACGTCGCCGGGGAGCTGTTTTTT
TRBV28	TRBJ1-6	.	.	CASSHPKQGSSYNSPLHF	TGTGCCAGCAGTCATCCGAAACAGGGCAGCTCCTATAATTCACCCCTCCACTTT
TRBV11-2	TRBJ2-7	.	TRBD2	CASSLELAGAGEQYF	TGTGCCAGCAGCTTAGAACTAGCGGGAGCGGGCGAGCAGTACTTC